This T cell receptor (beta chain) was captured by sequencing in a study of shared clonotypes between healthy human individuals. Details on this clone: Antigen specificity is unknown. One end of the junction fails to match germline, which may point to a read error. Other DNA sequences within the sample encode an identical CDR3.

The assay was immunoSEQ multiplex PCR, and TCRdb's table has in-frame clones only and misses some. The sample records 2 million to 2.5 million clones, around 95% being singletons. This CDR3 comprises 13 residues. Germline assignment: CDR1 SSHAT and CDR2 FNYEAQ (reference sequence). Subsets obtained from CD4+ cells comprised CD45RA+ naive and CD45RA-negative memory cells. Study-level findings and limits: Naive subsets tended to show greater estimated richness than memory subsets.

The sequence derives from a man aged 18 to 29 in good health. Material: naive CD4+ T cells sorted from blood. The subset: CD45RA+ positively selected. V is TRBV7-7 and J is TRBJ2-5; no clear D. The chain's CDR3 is CASSLDSPETQYF. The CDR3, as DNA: TGTGCTAGCAGCTTAGACTCCCCAGAGACCCAGTACTTC.